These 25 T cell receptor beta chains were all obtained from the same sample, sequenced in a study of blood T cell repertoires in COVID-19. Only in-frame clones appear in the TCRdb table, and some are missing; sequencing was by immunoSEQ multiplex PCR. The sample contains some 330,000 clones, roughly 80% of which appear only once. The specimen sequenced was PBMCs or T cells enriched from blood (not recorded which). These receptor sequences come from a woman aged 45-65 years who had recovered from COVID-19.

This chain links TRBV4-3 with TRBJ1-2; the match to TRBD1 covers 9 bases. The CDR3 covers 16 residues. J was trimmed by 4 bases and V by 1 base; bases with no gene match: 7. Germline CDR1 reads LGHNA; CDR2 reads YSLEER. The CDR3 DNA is TGCGCCAGCAGCCAAGGGGGACAGGGATCAGGCTATGGCTACACCTTC. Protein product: CASSQGGQGSGYGYTF.

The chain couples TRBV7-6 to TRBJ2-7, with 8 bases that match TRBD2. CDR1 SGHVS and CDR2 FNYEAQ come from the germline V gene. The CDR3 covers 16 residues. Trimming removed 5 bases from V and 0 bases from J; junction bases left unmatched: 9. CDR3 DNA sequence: TGTGCCAGCAGCCCGATTAGCGGGACTATCTCCTACGAGCAGTACTTC. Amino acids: CASSPISGTISYEQYF.

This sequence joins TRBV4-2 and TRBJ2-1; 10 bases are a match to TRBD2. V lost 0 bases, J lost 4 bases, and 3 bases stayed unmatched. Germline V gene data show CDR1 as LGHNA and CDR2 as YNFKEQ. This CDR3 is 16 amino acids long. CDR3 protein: CASSQDPSGGYNEQFF. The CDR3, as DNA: TGTGCCAGCAGCCAAGATCCTAGCGGGGGATACAATGAGCAGTTCTTC.

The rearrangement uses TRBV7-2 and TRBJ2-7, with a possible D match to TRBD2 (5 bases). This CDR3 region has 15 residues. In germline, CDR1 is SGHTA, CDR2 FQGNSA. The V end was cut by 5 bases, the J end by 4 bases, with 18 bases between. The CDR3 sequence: CASSGGGGLTYEQYF. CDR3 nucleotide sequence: TGTGCCAGCAGCGGCGGTGGCGGGTTAACTTACGAGCAGTACTTC.

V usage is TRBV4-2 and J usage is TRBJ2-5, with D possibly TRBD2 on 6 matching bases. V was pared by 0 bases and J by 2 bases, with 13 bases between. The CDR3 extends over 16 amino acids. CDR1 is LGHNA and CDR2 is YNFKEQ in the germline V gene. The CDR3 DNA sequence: TGTGCCAGCAGCCAAGACGTCGGCGGGGAGCAAGAGACCCAGTACTTC. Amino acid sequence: CASSQDVGGEQETQYF.

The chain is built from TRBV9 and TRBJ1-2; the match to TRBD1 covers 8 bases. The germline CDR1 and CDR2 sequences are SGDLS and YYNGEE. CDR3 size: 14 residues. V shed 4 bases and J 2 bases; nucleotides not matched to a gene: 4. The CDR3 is CASSTGGVNYGYTF. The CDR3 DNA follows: TGTGCCAGCAGCACAGGGGGGGTCAACTATGGCTACACCTTC.

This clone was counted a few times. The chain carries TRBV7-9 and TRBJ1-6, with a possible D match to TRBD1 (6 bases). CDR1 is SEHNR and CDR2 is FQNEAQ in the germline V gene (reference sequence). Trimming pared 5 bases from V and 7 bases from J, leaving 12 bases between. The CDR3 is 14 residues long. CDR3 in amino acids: CASSPGQQNSPLHF. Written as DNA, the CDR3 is TGTGCCAGCAGCCCCGGACAGCAGAATTCACCCCTCCACTTT.

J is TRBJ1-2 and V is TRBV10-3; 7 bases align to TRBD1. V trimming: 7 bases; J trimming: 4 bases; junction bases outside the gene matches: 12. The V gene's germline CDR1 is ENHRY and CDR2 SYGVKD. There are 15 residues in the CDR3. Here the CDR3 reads CAIMGTEAGGYGYTF. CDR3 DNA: TGTGCCATCATGGGCACCGAGGCAGGGGGCTATGGCTACACCTTC.

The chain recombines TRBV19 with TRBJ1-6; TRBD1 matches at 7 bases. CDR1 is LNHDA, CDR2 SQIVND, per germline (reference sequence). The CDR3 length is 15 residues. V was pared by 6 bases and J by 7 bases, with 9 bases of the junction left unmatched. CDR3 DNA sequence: TGTGCCAGTAGGATAACCGGGACAGTAAATTCACCCCTCCACTTT. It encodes CASRITGTVNSPLHF.

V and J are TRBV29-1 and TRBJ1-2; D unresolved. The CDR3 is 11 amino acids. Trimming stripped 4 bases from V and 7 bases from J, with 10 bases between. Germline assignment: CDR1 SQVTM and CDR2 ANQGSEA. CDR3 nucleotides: TGCAGCGTTGTTCCCGGTGGTGGCTACACCTTC. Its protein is CSVVPGGGYTF.

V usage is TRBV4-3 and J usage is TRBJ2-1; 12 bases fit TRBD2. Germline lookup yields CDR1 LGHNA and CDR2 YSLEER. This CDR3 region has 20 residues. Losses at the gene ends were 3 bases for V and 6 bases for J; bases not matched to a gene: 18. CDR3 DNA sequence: TGCGCCAGCAGCCAGGGACGACTAGCGGGAGTGATCGGGTACAGCAATGAGCAGTTCTTC. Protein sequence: CASSQGRLAGVIGYSNEQFF.

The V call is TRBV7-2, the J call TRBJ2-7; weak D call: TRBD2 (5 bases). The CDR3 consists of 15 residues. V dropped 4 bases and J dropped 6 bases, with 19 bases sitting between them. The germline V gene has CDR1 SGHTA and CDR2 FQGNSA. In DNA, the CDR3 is TGTGCCAGCAGCTCCACGGGGAGACACATGAGCGAGCAGTACTTC. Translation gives CASSSTGRHMSEQYF.

In nucleotides, the CDR3 is TGTGCCAGCAGTGAATTAGTTGGGGGGTTGATGAACACTGAAGCTTTCTTT. This encodes CASSELVGGLMNTEAFF. The rearrangement joins TRBV2 to TRBJ1-1, with a weak D call TRBD1 (5 bases). This CDR3 spans 17 amino acids. The V gene lost 2 bases and the J gene lost 0 bases, with 16 bases spanning the gap. Germline assignment: CDR1 SNHLY and CDR2 FYNNEI.

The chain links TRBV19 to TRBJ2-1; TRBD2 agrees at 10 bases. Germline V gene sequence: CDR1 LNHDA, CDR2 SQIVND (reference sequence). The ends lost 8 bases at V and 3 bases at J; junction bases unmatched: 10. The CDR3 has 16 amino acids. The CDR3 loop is CASGTQGLAVYNEQFF. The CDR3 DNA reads TGTGCCAGTGGCACACAAGGACTAGCGGTCTACAATGAGCAGTTCTTC.

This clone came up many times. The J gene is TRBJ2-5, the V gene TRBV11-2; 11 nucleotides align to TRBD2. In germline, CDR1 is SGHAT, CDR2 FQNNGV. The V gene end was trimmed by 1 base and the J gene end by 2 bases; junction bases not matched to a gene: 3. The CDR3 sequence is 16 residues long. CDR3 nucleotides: TGTGCCAGCAGCTTAGGGGCTAGCGGGGGGCAAGAGACCCAGTACTTC. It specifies CASSLGASGGQETQYF.

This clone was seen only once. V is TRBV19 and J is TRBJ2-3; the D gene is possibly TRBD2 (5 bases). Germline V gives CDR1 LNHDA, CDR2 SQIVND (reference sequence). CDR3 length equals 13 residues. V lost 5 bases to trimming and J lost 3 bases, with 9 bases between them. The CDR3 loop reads CASSGPGTDTQYF. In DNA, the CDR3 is TGTGCCAGTAGTGGACCGGGGACAGATACGCAGTATTTT.

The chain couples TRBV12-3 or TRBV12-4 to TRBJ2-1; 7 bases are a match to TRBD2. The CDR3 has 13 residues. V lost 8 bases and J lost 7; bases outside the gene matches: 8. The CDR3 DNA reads TGTGCCAGCGATGCGGGAGAAAAGAATGAGCAGTTCTTC. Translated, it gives CASDAGEKNEQFF.

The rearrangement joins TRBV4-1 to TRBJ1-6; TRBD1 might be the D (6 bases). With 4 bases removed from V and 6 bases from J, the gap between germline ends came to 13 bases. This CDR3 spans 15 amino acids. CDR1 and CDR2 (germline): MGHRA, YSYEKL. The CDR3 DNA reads TGCGCCAGCAGCCCCAGGGACACCACTAATTCACCCCTCCACTTT. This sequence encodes CASSPRDTTNSPLHF.

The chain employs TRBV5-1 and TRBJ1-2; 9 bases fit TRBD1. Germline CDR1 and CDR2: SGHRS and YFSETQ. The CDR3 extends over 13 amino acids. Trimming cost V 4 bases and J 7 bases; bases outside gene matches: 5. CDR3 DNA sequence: TGCGCCAGCAGCCGGGACAGGGATCTTGGCTACACCTTC. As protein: CASSRDRDLGYTF.

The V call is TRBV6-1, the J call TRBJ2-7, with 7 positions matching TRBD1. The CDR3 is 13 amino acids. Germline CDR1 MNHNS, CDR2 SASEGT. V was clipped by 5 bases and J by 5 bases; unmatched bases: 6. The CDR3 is CASSSLQGNEQYF. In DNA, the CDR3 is TGTGCCAGCAGTTCATTACAGGGGAACGAGCAGTACTTC.

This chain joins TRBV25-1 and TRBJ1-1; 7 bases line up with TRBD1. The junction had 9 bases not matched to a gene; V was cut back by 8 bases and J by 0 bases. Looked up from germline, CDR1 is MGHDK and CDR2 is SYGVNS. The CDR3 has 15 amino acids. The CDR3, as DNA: TGTGCCAGCGGGGGGAAGGGGGCATTGAACACTGAAGCTTTCTTT. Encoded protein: CASGGKGALNTEAFF.

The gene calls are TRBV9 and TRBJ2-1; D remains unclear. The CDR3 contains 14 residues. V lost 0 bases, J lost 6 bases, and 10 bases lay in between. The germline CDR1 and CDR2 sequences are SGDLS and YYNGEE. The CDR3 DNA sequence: TGTGCCAGCAGCGTAGCCCCCACGCGCAATGAGCAGTTCTTC. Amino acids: CASSVAPTRNEQFF.

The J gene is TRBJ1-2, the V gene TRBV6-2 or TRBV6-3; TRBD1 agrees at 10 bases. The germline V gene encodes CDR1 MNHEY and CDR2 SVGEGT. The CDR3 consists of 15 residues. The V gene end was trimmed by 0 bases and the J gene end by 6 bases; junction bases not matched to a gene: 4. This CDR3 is CASSYSGQGFDGYTF. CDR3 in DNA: TGTGCCAGCAGTTACTCGGGACAGGGGTTCGATGGCTACACCTTC.

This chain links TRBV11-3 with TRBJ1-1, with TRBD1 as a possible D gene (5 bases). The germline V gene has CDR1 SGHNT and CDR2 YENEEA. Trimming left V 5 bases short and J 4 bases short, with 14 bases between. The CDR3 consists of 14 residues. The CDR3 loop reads CASSLAGGGTEAFF. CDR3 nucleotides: TGTGCCAGCAGCCTCGCTGGGGGGGGCACTGAAGCTTTCTTT.

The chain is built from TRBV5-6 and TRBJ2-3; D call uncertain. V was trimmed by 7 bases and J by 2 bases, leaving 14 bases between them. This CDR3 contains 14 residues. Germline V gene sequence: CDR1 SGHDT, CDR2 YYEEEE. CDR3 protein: CASCLGGHTDTQYF. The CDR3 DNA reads TGTGCCAGCTGCCTAGGCGGTCACACAGATACGCAGTATTTT.